These T cell receptor beta chains were read from a single sample in a study of type 1 regulatory T cells. TCRdb used MiXCR to reprocess the reads, holding one entry per CDR3 protein. The sample has 75,000 to 100,000 distinct CDR3 sequences; roughly 28% are singletons. Input material: CD4+ T cells, either the whole sample or a sorted fraction (not recorded which). The origin of the receptors is a human donor in good health. Each CDR3 is given with its conserved first and last residue. The order of the fields is J gene, CDR3 length, clone size, D gene, V gene, CDR3 DNA, CDR3 protein. The D gene is left open where the match is weak. A row's size may be missing; if present it is once, few, many or a size class.

>TRBJ1-1|14|NA|NA|TRBV3-1
TGTGCCAGCAGCCAAGACCAGGTCCATCGGGGAGCTTTCTTT
CASSQDQVHRGAFF
>TRBJ1-6|16|many|NA|TRBV7-9
TGTGCCAGCAGCTTAGATCCAGCGAGGGATAATTCACCCCTCCACTTT
CASSLDPARDNSPLHF
>TRBJ2-6|18|NA|TRBD2|TRBV5-4
TGTGCCAGCAGCCCGGGGACTAGCGGGGTCTCTGGGGCCAACGTCCTGACTTTC
CASSPGTSGVSGANVLTF
>TRBJ1-1|16|NA|TRBD1|TRBV20-1
TGCAGTGCCTCCCCCAGCAGGGGGAAAATGAACACTGAAGCTTTCTTT
CSASPSRGKMNTEAFF
>TRBJ1-3|13|few|NA|TRBV5-5
TGTGCCAGCAGTACGGCAGGCCGAAACACCATATATTTT
CASSTAGRNTIYF
>TRBJ1-1|14|NA|NA|TRBV5-1
TGCGCCAACAGCGAATCAGAGATGAACACTGAAGCTTTCTTT
CANSESEMNTEAFF
>TRBJ2-1|16|many|TRBD2|TRBV20-1
TGCAGTGCCCCATTTGCGCTAGCGGGAGGCTACAATGAGCAGTTCTTC
CSAPFALAGGYNEQFF
>TRBJ2-2|15|NA|TRBD2|TRBV11-3
TGTGCCAGCAGCATAGGGACTAGCGGGAGAGGGGAGCTGTTTTTT
CASSIGTSGRGELFF
>TRBJ2-3|14|few|NA|TRBV5-1
TGCGCCAGCAGCTTGGTACGGGGGACAGATACGCAGTATTTT
CASSLVRGTDTQYF
>TRBJ2-5|14|few|NA|TRBV7-8
TGTGCCAGCAGCCCGACAGGGGAGGGGGAGACCCAGTACTTC
CASSPTGEGETQYF
>TRBJ2-7|15|NA|NA|TRBV20-1
TGCAGTGCTAGAGTGCCTAATAATCGGATAGGTCTGCAGTACTTC
CSARVPNNRIGLQYF
>TRBJ2-7|15|NA|TRBD2|TRBV7-8
TGTGCCAGCAGCTCCCGGACTAGCGGGGCCTACGAGCAGTACTTC
CASSSRTSGAYEQYF
>TRBJ1-2|14|few|NA|TRBV7-9
TGTGCCAGCAGCTTTGGGGGGCGAGACTATGGCTACACCTTC
CASSFGGRDYGYTF
>TRBJ2-3|16|few|NA|TRBV10-3
TGTGCCATCAGTGTCAGGGCTGTTAAAAGCACAGATACGCAGTATTTT
CAISVRAVKSTDTQYF
>TRBJ1-1|15|NA|NA|TRBV27
TGTGCCAGCAGTTCTCTGGGGGTCATGAACACTGAAGCTTTCTTT
CASSSLGVMNTEAFF
>TRBJ2-4|16|few|NA|TRBV5-1
TGCGCCAGCAGCCACGGCCTGGGGGAGCGGAAAAACATTCAGTACTTC
CASSHGLGERKNIQYF
>TRBJ2-3|14|few|NA|TRBV20-1
TGCAGTGCTAGTGATGGGAAGAGTCCAGATACGCAGTATTTT
CSASDGKSPDTQYF
>TRBJ2-3|20|NA|TRBD2|TRBV5-1
TGCGCCAGCAGTCGCGGGGGACTAGCGGAATACTTAGCCGGCACAGATACGCAGTATTTT
CASSRGGLAEYLAGTDTQYF
>TRBJ2-6|16|NA|NA|TRBV14
TGTGCCGGCAGCCACCTACTCCTCTCTGGGGCCAACGTCCTGACTTTC
CAGSHLLLSGANVLTF
>TRBJ2-7|15|NA|TRBD2|TRBV28
TGTGCCAACAGTGGCGGTAGTAGCGGGACCTACGAGCAGTACTTC
CANSGGSSGTYEQYF
>TRBJ2-1|14|NA|TRBD2|TRBV6-1
TGTGCCAGCAGTGTCGGACTAGTCTTGGGTGAGCAGTTCTTC
CASSVGLVLGEQFF
>TRBJ1-2|13|NA|NA|TRBV6-5
TGTGCCAGCAGTCAAAACGAAAACTATGGCTACACCTTC
CASSQNENYGYTF
>TRBJ2-4|13|few|TRBD2|TRBV28
TGTGCCAGCACTCTAGCGGGCAAAAACATTCAGTACTTC
CASTLAGKNIQYF
>TRBJ2-3|14|many|NA|TRBV7-3
TGTGCCAGCAGCCCAGACAGAGTTACGGATACGCAGTATTTT
CASSPDRVTDTQYF
>TRBJ2-3|16|NA|TRBD1|TRBV4-3
TGCGCCAGCAGCCTTTCCGGGACAGGGGGTCAAGATACGCAGTATTTT
CASSLSGTGGQDTQYF
>TRBJ2-1|15|NA|TRBD2|TRBV5-4
TGTGCCAGCAGCTTGGGTAGCGGGAGGCTAAATGAGCAGTTCTTC
CASSLGSGRLNEQFF
>TRBJ1-1|14|NA|NA|TRBV5-8
TGTGCCAGCAGCTTCAGGGTCTCCGGGACTGAAGCTTTCTTT
CASSFRVSGTEAFF
>TRBJ2-7|17|NA|NA|TRBV20-1
TGCAGTGCTAGAGATTACGTCACGAGTTACTCGTTCGGCGAGCAGTACTTC
CSARDYVTSYSFGEQYF
>TRBJ2-3|18|few|NA|TRBV28
TGTGCCAGCAGTGGTCAGCCGAGGCAGGGATCTAGCACAGATACGCAGTATTTT
CASSGQPRQGSSTDTQYF
>TRBJ1-6|16|NA|TRBD1|TRBV29-1
TGCAGCGTTGATTGCCCAGGGGGCGCCTATAATTCACCCCTCCACTTT
CSVDCPGGAYNSPLHF
>TRBJ1-2|15|NA|TRBD1|TRBV28
TGTGCCAGCAGTTCCTCCGGGACAGGGAACTATGGCTACACCTTC
CASSSSGTGNYGYTF
>TRBJ2-2|15|NA|NA|TRBV20-1
TGCAGTGCTCCGCGGGGAGGGGGGGACACCGGGGAGCTGTTTTTT
CSAPRGGGDTGELFF
>TRBJ2-7|13|few|NA|TRBV7-9
TGTGCCAGCAGCTCCCAAGGGTCCTACGAGCAGTACTTC
CASSSQGSYEQYF
>TRBJ2-5|14|many|NA|TRBV7-2
TGTGCCAGCAGCCCACCGGGCCCTCAAGAGACCCAGTACTTC
CASSPPGPQETQYF
>TRBJ1-3|14|few|NA|TRBV6-1
TGTGCCAGCACACAGGCCCACTCTGGAAACACCATATATTTT
CASTQAHSGNTIYF
>TRBJ2-5|15|NA|NA|TRBV2
TGTGCCAGCATGAAGCAGAGATCTTCGGGAGAGACCCAGTACTTC
CASMKQRSSGETQYF
>TRBJ2-1|14|NA|NA|TRBV11-2
TGTGCCAGCCGTAGGGGAGTAGCGTGGAATGAGCAGTTCTTC
CASRRGVAWNEQFF
>TRBJ1-2|11|NA|NA|TRBV29-1
TGCAGCGTTGAAGAGGGTGAGGGCTACACCTTC
CSVEEGEGYTF
>TRBJ2-3|14|NA|TRBD2|TRBV7-2
TGTGCCAGCAGCTTCACTAGCGGCACAGATACGCAGTATTTT
CASSFTSGTDTQYF
>TRBJ2-7|15|few|TRBD2|TRBV20-1
TGCAGTGCTAAGGATTTCGGGACTAGTTCCTACGAGCAGTACTTC
CSAKDFGTSSYEQYF
>TRBJ2-2|14|NA|NA|TRBV3-1
TGTGCCAGCAGCCCGGAAGCTGCGGCCGGGGAGCTGTTTTTT
CASSPEAAAGELFF
>TRBJ2-3|15|few|NA|TRBV7-9
TGTGCCAGCAGCTCCCCGTCGGGGTTGACAGATACGCAGTATTTT
CASSSPSGLTDTQYF
>TRBJ2-2|15|few|TRBD1|TRBV5-5
TGTGCCAGCAGCTTGTTCCCAGGGGGAACCGGGGAGCTGTTTTTT
CASSLFPGGTGELFF
>TRBJ2-1|11|few|NA|TRBV7-9
TGTGCCAGCGGCAGGGGGGATGAGCAGTTCTTC
CASGRGDEQFF
>TRBJ2-2|12|few|NA|TRBV15
TGTGCCACCAGACTGAACTTCGGGGAGCTGTTTTTT
CATRLNFGELFF
>TRBJ2-5|15|few|NA|TRBV20-1
TGCAGTGCTAGGGGATACATCGCTTTACAAGAGACCCAGTACTTC
CSARGYIALQETQYF
>TRBJ2-2|18|NA|TRBD2|TRBV6-6
TGTGCCAGCACGTTTCTAGCGGGTAGAGACTCGAACACCGGGGAGCTGTTTTTT
CASTFLAGRDSNTGELFF
>TRBJ2-7|16|few|TRBD1|TRBV7-2
TGTGCCAGCAGCTTACCGCTCGGACAGGGGGCCGACGAGCAGTACTTC
CASSLPLGQGADEQYF
>TRBJ2-1|13|NA|NA|TRBV19
TGTGCCAGTAGAACTACCTCCCACAATGAGCAGTTCTTC
CASRTTSHNEQFF
>TRBJ2-5|18|NA|NA|TRBV5-1
TGCGCCTGCGGCCCCGAGGCCTACCGGGACTCCCATGGAGAGACCCAGTACTTC
CACGPEAYRDSHGETQYF
>TRBJ2-1|16|few|NA|TRBV5-4
TGTGCCAGCAGCTTGGCCGGCGGGATAGACTACAATGAGCAGTTCTTC
CASSLAGGIDYNEQFF
>TRBJ1-6|14|NA|NA|TRBV12-3/TRBV12-4
TGTGCCAGCAGTTTAGGAGGGAGTGGTTCACCCCTCCACTTT
CASSLGGSGSPLHF
>TRBJ2-3|15|few|TRBD2|TRBV10-3
TGTGCCATCAGTGCGGGACTAGCGGGAGCAGATACGCAGTATTTT
CAISAGLAGADTQYF
>TRBJ2-3|15|few|NA|TRBV15
TGTGCCACCAGCAGATCATATGGGGCCACAGATACGCAGTATTTT
CATSRSYGATDTQYF
>TRBJ2-1|19|NA|NA|TRBV6-5
TGTGCCAGCCACTCGAGTGGGCGCGGGGGACAGACCACCTACAATGAGCAGTTCTTC
CASHSSGRGGQTTYNEQFF